These 25 T cell receptor beta chains originate from one sample sequenced in a study of T cells in Graves' hyperthyroidism and ophthalmopathy. Authors of the study amplified TCR beta CDR3 regions from RNA transcripts. The study used the HTBI primer set for a first-round RT-PCR of the TCR CDR3. MiXCR, applied by TCRdb to the multiplex PCR reads, yields one record per CDR3 protein. The sample consists of about 700,000 distinct CDR3 sequences, less than 15% of them appearing once. The sequenced sample consisted of blood. The receptors shown here come from a young woman with Graves' hyperthyroidism.

In its sample, this clonotype was seen many times. The chain employs TRBV28 and TRBJ1-1; D might be TRBD1 (5 bases). The CDR3 totals 12 residues. V dropped 2 bases and J dropped 6 bases, with 7 bases sitting between them. The germline gives CDR1 MDHEN, CDR2 SYDVKM. Written as DNA, the CDR3 is TGTGCCAGCAGTTTACAGGGCGCTGAAGCTTTCTTT. As protein: CASSLQGAEAFF.

The V and J genes are TRBV6-5 and TRBJ1-2; the D gene is possibly TRBD1 (6 bases). V was trimmed by 0 bases and J by 2 bases, leaving 13 bases between them. CDR1 and CDR2 from the germline V gene are MNHEY and SVGAGI. CDR3 length: 16 residues. The CDR3 coding sequence is TGTGCCAGCAGTTACTCGGGGGGGGGCTCGAACTATGGCTACACCTTC. Amino acid sequence: CASSYSGGGSNYGYTF.

About this clonotype itself: This may stem from a read error, because a much larger clone lies one nucleotide away. The chain couples TRBV12-3 or TRBV12-4 to TRBJ2-7; D unclear. The CDR3 is made up of 13 amino acids. This CDR3 is CTSSGRWVDEQYF. CDR3 nucleotides: TGTACCAGTTCCGGCAGGTGGGTCGACGAGCAGTACTTC.

This clonotype was found many times. CDR3 DNA sequence: TGTGCCAGCTCACCACCTGGAGTCCGACATACGCAGTATTTT. Amino acid sequence: CASSPPGVRHTQYF. The chain carries TRBV18 and TRBJ2-3; no clear D gene. The CDR3 extends over 14 amino acids. Germline V CDR1 and CDR2: KGHSH, LQKENI. V lost 0 bases and J 7 bases, leaving 11 bases between the germline ends.

This clonotype came up many times. V is TRBV4-3 and J is TRBJ2-7; D ambiguous. This CDR3 is built from 18 residues. Germline-derived CDR1 and CDR2 are LGHNA and YSLEER. The V and J ends lost 3 bases and 3 bases respectively, with 24 bases between them. In DNA form, the CDR3 reads TGCGCCAGCAGCCACGGAAGAGCAGGAGTTGTGGGAAGCTACGAGCAGTACTTC. This gives the protein CASSHGRAGVVGSYEQYF.

The table lists this clonotype with many counts. V usage is TRBV28 and J usage is TRBJ2-2; D unresolved. The CDR3 is 12 amino acids. CDR1 and CDR2 from the germline V gene are MDHEN and SYDVKM. V was trimmed by 6 bases and J by 6 bases, leaving 8 bases between them. The CDR3, as DNA: TGTGCCAGCAGGAGACGAGCCGGGGAGCTGTTTTTT. This gives the protein CASRRRAGELFF. The full variable domain, completed using reference TRBV28 and TRBJ2-2, is DVKVTQSSRYLVKRTGEKVFLECVQDMDHENMFWYRQDPGLGLRLIYFSYDVKMKEKGDIPEGYSVSREKKERFSLILESASTNQTSMYLCASRRRAGELFFGEGSRLTVL.

This clonotype showed up just a few times. The CDR3 nucleotides read TGTGCCAGCAGTGAACCACAGCGGGGTCTCTACGAGCAGTACTTC. Its translation is CASSEPQRGLYEQYF. The chain is built from TRBV6-1 and TRBJ2-7; TRBD2 matches 7 bases. The CDR3 length is 15 residues. Unmatched junction bases numbered 7, after V lost 2 bases and J lost 3 bases. The germline V gene has CDR1 MNHNS and CDR2 SASEGT.

The rearrangement links TRBV6-1 to TRBJ1-2, with D tentatively TRBD1 (6 bases). The CDR3 sequence is 17 residues long. The germline V gene has CDR1 MNHNS and CDR2 SASEGT. The V end lost 4 bases, the J end lost 0 bases, and 18 bases lay between the germline ends. The CDR3 nucleotides are TGTGCCAGCAGTGGTTACAGGGCAAACTCAACTAACTATGGCTACACCTTC. Protein product: CASSGYRANSTNYGYTF.

There are many counts of this clonotype. The chain employs TRBV3-1 and TRBJ1-5; D possibly corresponds to TRBD1 (6 bases). The CDR3 totals 14 residues. Trimming took 4 bases from V and 6 from J, leaving 13 bases between them. Germline assignment: CDR1 LGHDT and CDR2 YNNKEL (reference sequence). The CDR3 DNA reads as TGTGCCAGCAGCCCCCTCACAGGGACTCAGCCCCAGCATTTT. Protein product: CASSPLTGTQPQHF.

A word on this clonotype: This clone may be a read error of a much larger clone one base away. No conserved phenylalanine or tryptophan is present at the end of the CDR3, so a read error is the likely explanation. This chain connects TRBV5-1 to TRBJ2-7, with 11 bases aligning to TRBD2. V lost 4 bases, J lost 3 bases, and 15 bases stayed unmatched. Germline CDR1 and CDR2: SGHRS and YFSETQ. There are 18 residues in the CDR3. CDR3 in DNA: TGCGCCAGCAGCATACTAGCGGGAGTCGCCCCAGCACACTACGAGCAGTACCTC. Encoded protein: CASSILAGVAPAHYEQYL.

This clonotype occurred a few times. This rearrangement joins TRBV5-1 to TRBJ2-1; D not certain. Germline values: CDR1 SGHRS, CDR2 YFSETQ. CDR3 length: 13 residues. V was cut by 4 bases and J by 9 bases, with 14 bases left in between. The CDR3 DNA follows: TGCGCCAGCAGCGCTACTAAGATGGGTGAGCAGTTCTTC. This codes for CASSATKMGEQFF.

This clonotype occurred many times. The chain combines TRBV7-2 with TRBJ1-2; no definite D call. Germline V CDR1 and CDR2: SGHTA, FQGNSA. The CDR3 totals 15 residues. V was shortened by 1 base and J by 4 bases, with 13 bases between the two germline ends. The CDR3 here is CASSLVLKDRYGYTF. The CDR3 DNA is TGTGCCAGCAGCTTAGTCCTGAAAGACCGCTATGGCTACACCTTC.

This clonotype occurred many times. CDR3 in DNA: TGTGCCAGCGGGGGACTAGCGGGAGATACGCAGTATTTT. It translates to CASGGLAGDTQYF. V usage is TRBV12-3 or TRBV12-4 and J usage is TRBJ2-3; TRBD2 agrees at 12 bases. CDR3 length: 13 amino acids. J lost 5 bases, V lost 8 bases, and 2 bases had no gene match.

This clonotype was detected many times. The chain couples TRBV20-1 to TRBJ2-7, with D perhaps assigned TRBD1 or TRBD2 (5 bases each). The CDR3 sequence is 16 residues long. The germline gives CDR1 DFQATT, CDR2 SNEGSKA (reference sequence). With 0 bases removed from V and 1 base from J, the gap between germline ends came to 16 bases. The DNA of the CDR3 is TGCAGTGCTAGAGATAAACCCACAGAGGGGTCCTACGAGCAGTACTTC. Translation: CSARDKPTEGSYEQYF.

Many counts were recorded for this clonotype. The chain carries TRBV7-9 and TRBJ1-1; D unresolved. Germline V gene data show CDR1 as SEHNR and CDR2 as FQNEAQ (reference sequence). This CDR3 has 14 amino acids. Deletions cut 2 bases from V and 2 bases from J, with 9 bases between. The CDR3 sequence: CASSLSSVNTEAFF. Here the CDR3 DNA reads TGTGCCAGCAGCTTATCCAGTGTTAACACTGAAGCTTTCTTT.

The chain couples TRBV27 to TRBJ2-7; D is undetermined. This CDR3 spans 12 amino acids. Between the trimmed V and J ends, which lost 5 bases and 3 bases, there was a span of 8 bases. CDR1 and CDR2 (germline): MNHEY, SMNVEV (reference sequence). The CDR3 is CASSGRRYEQYF. The CDR3 nucleotides are TGTGCCAGCAGTGGACGGCGCTACGAGCAGTACTTC.

This clonotype was observed many times. The chain is built from TRBV6-2 or TRBV6-3 and TRBJ2-2; D remains ambiguous. The CDR3 spans 17 residues. Trimming removed 4 bases from V and 4 bases from J, with 19 bases in between. Germline loops: CDR1 MNHEY, CDR2 SVGEGT. CDR3: CASSLPYRVTGTGELFF. The CDR3 nucleotides are TGTGCCAGCAGTTTACCCTACCGGGTAACCGGCACCGGGGAGCTGTTTTTT.

The J gene is TRBJ2-2, the V gene TRBV3-1; the D gene is possibly TRBD2 (6 bases). V lost 1 base to trimming and J lost 8 bases, with 8 bases between them. The germline CDR1 and CDR2 sequences are LGHDT and YNNKEL (reference sequence). The CDR3 covers 13 residues. CDR3 sequence reads: CASSQGDSGELFF. For the CDR3, the DNA is TGTGCCAGCAGCCAAGGGGACTCTGGGGAGCTGTTTTTT.

This clonotype has just a few counts. The gene calls are TRBV7-9 and TRBJ1-1, with 9 bases identical to TRBD1. Per the germline V gene, CDR1 is SEHNR and CDR2 is FQNEAQ (reference sequence). V lost 1 base and J lost 5; bases outside the gene matches: 8. This CDR3 region has 16 residues. CDR3 DNA: TGTGCCAGCAGCTTAGGGGGGACAGGGAGTCGAACTGAAGCTTTCTTT. Residues: CASSLGGTGSRTEAFF.

V usage is TRBV9 and J usage is TRBJ2-1, with D perhaps TRBD2 (5 bases). Per the germline V gene, CDR1 is SGDLS and CDR2 is YYNGEE. The CDR3 spans 17 residues. Trimming took 4 bases from V and 4 from J, leaving 21 bases between them. The CDR3 loop is CASSYGVPSGRYNEQFF. Written as DNA, the CDR3 is TGTGCCAGCAGCTATGGGGTTCCCAGCGGTCGTTACAATGAGCAGTTCTTC.

Ten or more counts support this clonotype. The chain is built from TRBV30 and TRBJ1-4; D not resolved. The CDR3 consists of 15 residues. Trimming removed 2 bases at V and 10 bases at J, with 20 bases between. The germline gives CDR1 GTSNPN, CDR2 SVGIG (reference sequence). The CDR3 protein is CAWSPRIGSIGKLFF. DNA for the CDR3: TGTGCCTGGAGTCCGAGGATTGGTTCGATTGGAAAACTGTTTTTT.

This clonotype was seen a few times. A much more abundant neighbour one base away suggests this may be a read error. V and J are TRBV14 and TRBJ1-1; unclear D gene. V shed 3 bases and J shed 6 bases, with 5 bases lying between them. The CDR3 runs 11 residues. Per germline, CDR1 SGHDN and CDR2 FVKESK. CDR3: CASSQYAEAFF. The CDR3 coding sequence is TGTGCCAGCAGCCAGTACGCTGAAGCTTTCTTT.

In its sample, this clonotype was seen many times. An end of the junction does not agree with germline; a read error may underlie this. The chain recombines TRBV6-1 with TRBJ2-7, with a tentative D call TRBD1 (6 bases). From germline, CDR1 is MNHNS and CDR2 SASEGT. The CDR3 runs to 14 residues. CDR3 DNA sequence: TGTGCCAGCAGCAGGGGACGGAACTCCTACAAGCAGTACTTC. Translation: CASSRGRNSYKQYF.

This clonotype was found many times. V is TRBV6-2 or TRBV6-3 and J is TRBJ2-7; D unresolved. The V gene lost 0 bases and the J gene lost 4 bases, with 7 bases spanning the gap. CDR1 is MNHEY and CDR2 is SVGEGT in the germline V gene. The length of the CDR3 is 13 residues. CDR3 amino acids: CASSYSTPYEQYF. CDR3 DNA: TGTGCCAGCAGTTACTCAACTCCGTACGAGCAGTACTTC.

The table lists this clonotype with many counts. The rearrangement uses TRBV27 and TRBJ2-1; D unclear. Trimming removed 5 bases at V and 8 bases at J, with 19 bases between. Germline CDR1 is MNHEY and CDR2 is SMNVEV (reference sequence). The CDR3 is 15 amino acids. CDR3 DNA: TGTGCCAGCAGTCCCATGTCGGCTTCCTTCCATGAGCAGTTCTTC. It yields the protein CASSPMSASFHEQFF.